The text below deals with one T cell receptor (beta chain). The assay was immunoSEQ multiplex PCR, and TCRdb's table has in-frame clones only and misses some. Among around 450,000 clones listed, approximately 87% were seen once. Treatment meaning: around 19 received Ad26.COV2.S at low or high dose, single or two shots; five or six received placebo; per-sample allocation not given. After the first vaccine or placebo injection, samples were drawn on day 63. This entry belongs to a study of Ad26.COV2.S vaccination and SARS-CoV-2 variants. CDR3 length: 13 amino acids. V gave up 2 bases and J gave up 6 bases, with 10 bases separating them. Germline V gives CDR1 MNHEY, CDR2 SVGAGI.

The sequencing here drew on peripheral blood, taken in a trial of Ad26.COV2.S vaccine versus placebo. This receptor was identified in a person aged 18-60 years who received the Ad26.COV2.S COVID-19 vaccine or a placebo. The rearrangement links TRBV6-5 to TRBJ2-5; possibly TRBD2 for D (6 bases). CDR3 nucleotides: TGTGCCAGCAGTTACGGCGGGATCCAGACCCAGTACTTC. Amino acid sequence: CASSYGGIQTQYF.